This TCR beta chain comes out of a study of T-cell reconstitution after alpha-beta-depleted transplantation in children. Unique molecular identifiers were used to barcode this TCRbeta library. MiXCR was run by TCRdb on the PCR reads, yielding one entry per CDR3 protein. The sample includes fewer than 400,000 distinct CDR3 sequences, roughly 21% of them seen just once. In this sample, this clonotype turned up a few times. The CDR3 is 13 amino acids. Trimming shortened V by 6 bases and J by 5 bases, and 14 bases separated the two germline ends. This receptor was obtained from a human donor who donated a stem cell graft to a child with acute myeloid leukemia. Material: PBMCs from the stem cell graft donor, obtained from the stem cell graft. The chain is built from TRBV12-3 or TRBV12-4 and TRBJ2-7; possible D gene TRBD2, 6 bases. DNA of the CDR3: TGTGCCAGCAGCGACGGGAGTTTCAACGAGCAGTACTTC. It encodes CASSDGSFNEQYF.